Listed below are T cell receptor beta chains from one sample, sequenced in a study of OX40 agonist ivuxolimab in advanced cancers. The method was immunoSEQ multiplex PCR; TCRdb's version includes in-frame clones alone and lacks a portion of them. The table lists about 82,000 clones, roughly 85% of them singletons. Sequences were derived from CD4+ or CD8+ T cells sorted from blood, sampled in a trial of the OX40 agonist ivuxolimab. The receptor source for this set is an adult with an advanced solid tumor such as melanoma, head and neck, liver or kidney cancer. The CDR3 runs from the conserved cysteine through the conserved F or W. Each record gives: CDR3 protein, CDR3 DNA, V gene, clone size, J gene, D gene. A D gene is named only where the DNA matches it firmly. The size entry is marked missing in some rows and otherwise reads once, few, many or a size class.

CDR3 protein: CASRTAAMNTEAFF
CDR3 DNA: TGTGCCAGCAGGACGGCAGCAATGAACACTGAAGCTTTCTTT
V gene: TRBV2
clone size: -
J gene: TRBJ1-1
D gene: -

CDR3 protein: CASSRNGDEQFF
CDR3 DNA: TGTGCCAGCAGCAGGAATGGGGATGAGCAGTTCTTC
V gene: TRBV9
clone size: -
J gene: TRBJ2-1
D gene: -

CDR3 protein: CSVESAGVEAFF
CDR3 DNA: TGCAGCGTTGAAAGCGCAGGGGTTGAAGCTTTCTTT
V gene: TRBV29-1
clone size: -
J gene: TRBJ1-1
D gene: -

CDR3 protein: CASSPLAGASTDTQYF
CDR3 DNA: TGTGCCAGCAGCCCGCTAGCGGGGGCCAGCACAGATACGCAGTATTTT
V gene: TRBV7-9
clone size: -
J gene: TRBJ2-3
D gene: TRBD2

CDR3 protein: CASSLANRGRNEQFF
CDR3 DNA: TGTGCCAGCAGCTTAGCGAACAGGGGTCGAAATGAGCAGTTCTTC
V gene: TRBV7-8
clone size: few
J gene: TRBJ2-1
D gene: TRBD1

CDR3 protein: CASSLRTGANYGYTF
CDR3 DNA: TGTGCCAGCAGCTTGAGAACAGGTGCTAACTATGGCTACACCTTC
V gene: TRBV11-2
clone size: -
J gene: TRBJ1-2
D gene: -

CDR3 protein: CASSPRDGGYEQYF
CDR3 DNA: TGTGCCAGTAGTCCCCGGGACGGGGGCTACGAGCAGTACTTC
V gene: TRBV19
clone size: few
J gene: TRBJ2-7
D gene: -

CDR3 protein: CAISTVGSSEQYF
CDR3 DNA: TGTGCCATCAGTACAGTCGGAAGTTCCGAGCAGTACTTC
V gene: TRBV10-3
clone size: -
J gene: TRBJ2-7
D gene: -

CDR3 protein: CASHLVADTEAFF
CDR3 DNA: TGTGCCAGCCACCTGGTCGCGGACACTGAAGCTTTCTTT
V gene: TRBV27
clone size: few
J gene: TRBJ1-1
D gene: -

CDR3 protein: CASSLAGPIYEQYF
CDR3 DNA: TGTGCCAGCAGCTTAGCGGGACCAATCTACGAGCAGTACTTC
V gene: TRBV7-2
clone size: -
J gene: TRBJ2-7
D gene: -

CDR3 protein: CASSKIRGGPYNEQFF
CDR3 DNA: TGTGCCAGCAGCAAGATTCGGGGGGGACCTTACAATGAGCAGTTCTTC
V gene: TRBV5-8
clone size: -
J gene: TRBJ2-1
D gene: TRBD2

CDR3 protein: CASSRDMGQSDEQYF
CDR3 DNA: TGTGCCAGCTCACGGGACATGGGACAGTCCGACGAGCAGTACTTC
V gene: TRBV18
clone size: -
J gene: TRBJ2-7
D gene: TRBD1

CDR3 protein: CASSLEGPSQQYF
CDR3 DNA: TGTGCCAGCAGCTTAGAGGGCCCCTCTCAGCAGTATTTT
V gene: TRBV7-8
clone size: -
J gene: TRBJ2-3
D gene: -

CDR3 protein: CASSYAENYGYTF
CDR3 DNA: TGTGCCAGCAGTTATGCCGAGAACTATGGCTACACCTTC
V gene: TRBV6-6
clone size: -
J gene: TRBJ1-2
D gene: -

CDR3 protein: CAISESSGLNYGYTF
CDR3 DNA: TGTGCCATCAGTGAGTCGAGTGGGCTTAACTATGGCTACACCTTC
V gene: TRBV10-3
clone size: -
J gene: TRBJ1-2
D gene: -

CDR3 protein: CASSLESNYGYTF
CDR3 DNA: TGCGCCAGCAGCTTGGAGTCTAACTATGGCTACACCTTC
V gene: TRBV5-1
clone size: once
J gene: TRBJ1-2
D gene: -

CDR3 protein: CASSVDPQQETQYF
CDR3 DNA: TGTGCCAGCAGCGTAGATCCCCAGCAAGAGACCCAGTACTTC
V gene: TRBV9
clone size: -
J gene: TRBJ2-5
D gene: -

CDR3 protein: CASSVRDSRSSGNTIYF
CDR3 DNA: TGTGCCAGCAGTGTCCGGGACTCTCGCTCCTCCGGAAACACCATATATTTT
V gene: TRBV2
clone size: -
J gene: TRBJ1-3
D gene: -

CDR3 protein: CATSYRQTQYF
CDR3 DNA: TGTGCCACCAGCTACCGACAGACCCAGTACTTC
V gene: TRBV15
clone size: -
J gene: TRBJ2-5
D gene: -

CDR3 protein: CATTVGQGAFAQYF
CDR3 DNA: TGTGCCACCACCGTGGGACAGGGGGCCTTCGCCCAGTACTTC
V gene: TRBV6-5
clone size: -
J gene: TRBJ2-5
D gene: TRBD1

CDR3 protein: CASSVRGQSNSPLHF
CDR3 DNA: TGTGCCAGTAGTGTAAGGGGACAAAGTAATTCACCCCTCCACTTT
V gene: TRBV19
clone size: -
J gene: TRBJ1-6
D gene: -

CDR3 protein: CASGVQGDTEAFF
CDR3 DNA: TGCGCCAGTGGGGTACAGGGTGATACTGAAGCTTTCTTT
V gene: TRBV5-1
clone size: -
J gene: TRBJ1-1
D gene: -

CDR3 protein: CASSGPARGAGAQYF
CDR3 DNA: TGTGCCAGCAGCGGCCCGGCGCGGGGGGCTGGGGCCCAGTACTTC
V gene: TRBV7-2
clone size: -
J gene: TRBJ2-5
D gene: TRBD2

CDR3 protein: CASRGGANSNQPQHF
CDR3 DNA: TGTGCCAGCAGGGGCGGGGCCAATAGCAATCAGCCCCAGCATTTT
V gene: TRBV6-1
clone size: -
J gene: TRBJ1-5
D gene: -